The 28 T cell receptor beta chains below come from one sample, sequenced in a study of blood T cell repertoires in COVID-19. The protocol was immunoSEQ multiplex PCR, while the TCRdb copy is restricted to in-frame clones and leaves out a portion. The sample comprises 150,000 to 200,000 clones, approximately 84% of which are singletons, and approximately 22% rests with the top ten. The sample taken for sequencing was peripheral blood. The receptors stem from a woman older than 75 with acute or convalescent COVID-19.

The chain has TRBV7-9 and TRBJ2-6; D is unclear. The CDR3 is 17 amino acids. CDR1 SEHNR and CDR2 FQNEAQ come from the germline V gene (reference sequence). The V end lost 3 bases, the J end lost 0 bases, and 12 bases lay between the germline ends. The CDR3 reads CASSFSNSLSGANVLTF. The CDR3 DNA reads as TGTGCCAGCAGCTTCTCAAACAGCCTCTCTGGGGCCAACGTCCTGACTTTC.

The rearrangement joins TRBV10-1 to TRBJ2-1; TRBD2 might be the D (6 bases). Germline V CDR1 and CDR2: WNHNN, SYGVQD (reference sequence). The CDR3 has 15 amino acids. The V gene lost 3 bases and the J gene lost 1 base, with 10 bases spanning the gap. The CDR3 protein is CASSDPAGSYNEQFF. In DNA, the CDR3 is TGCGCCAGCAGTGATCCGGCGGGATCCTACAATGAGCAGTTCTTC.

This chain connects TRBV6-5 to TRBJ2-1; D perhaps matches TRBD2 (6 bases). Germline CDR1 MNHEY, CDR2 SVGAGI. The CDR3 runs 13 residues. V lost 7 bases and J lost 7, with 14 bases in between. CDR3 amino acids: CASTRLVPNEQFF. The CDR3 DNA reads as TGTGCCAGCACCAGACTAGTCCCTAATGAGCAGTTCTTC.

This rearrangement joins TRBV7-6 to TRBJ2-1; 7 positions match TRBD2. V was pared by 5 bases and J by 1 base, with 8 bases of the junction left unmatched. The germline CDR1 and CDR2 sequences are SGHVS and FNYEAQ. CDR3 length: 16 amino acids. The DNA for the CDR3 is TGTGCCAGCAGCCAGTCGGGCGGGAGTTCCTACAATGAGCAGTTCTTC. Translated, it gives CASSQSGGSSYNEQFF.

The gene calls are TRBV7-2 and TRBJ2-2, with D possibly TRBD1 on 5 matching bases. V was shortened by 6 bases and J by 1 base, with 15 bases between the two germline ends. Germline lookup yields CDR1 SGHTA and CDR2 FQGNSA. The CDR3 contains 16 residues. The CDR3 region has the DNA TGTGCCAGCAGTATGATGCGACAGAAGAACACCGGGGAGCTGTTTTTT. Translation gives CASSMMRQKNTGELFF.

V gene TRBV5-1 combines with J gene TRBJ1-1, with D unresolved. The CDR3 is 16 residues long. CDR1 and CDR2 from the germline V gene are SGHRS and YFSETQ. V dropped 0 bases and J dropped 0 bases, with 12 bases sitting between them. The CDR3 protein is CASSLDEGRMNTEAFF. CDR3 nucleotides: TGCGCCAGCAGCTTGGACGAAGGGAGGATGAACACTGAAGCTTTCTTT.

This clone occurred a few times. The rearrangement joins TRBV11-2 to TRBJ1-4; D not resolved. With 5 bases removed from V and 8 bases from J, the gap between germline ends came to 15 bases. Germline assignment: CDR1 SGHAT and CDR2 FQNNGV. This CDR3 region has 14 residues. In DNA, the CDR3 is TGTGCCAGCAGCGCGCTGAGGGCTGAGGAAAAACTGTTTTTT. This gives the protein CASSALRAEEKLFF.

The J gene is TRBJ2-1, the V gene TRBV5-1; 9 positions agree with TRBD2. The V and J ends lost 2 bases and 8 bases, in that order; junction bases with no gene match: 11. The germline gives CDR1 SGHRS, CDR2 YFSETQ. The CDR3 loop spans 16 amino acids. The CDR3 DNA sequence: TGCGCCAGCAGCTTTATACAACTAGCGGGCTTATATGAGCAGTTCTTC. Encoded protein: CASSFIQLAGLYEQFF.

The V gene is TRBV27, the J gene TRBJ2-1; 7 bases fit TRBD2. Germline values: CDR1 MNHEY, CDR2 SMNVEV (reference sequence). This CDR3 has 20 amino acids. With 4 bases clipped from V and 4 bases from J, the junction kept 22 bases outside the gene matches. The CDR3 nucleotides are TGTGCCAGCAGTTCCCTCGGGGAGGGGAAATGGGTACTGGGATACAATGAGCAGTTCTTC. This sequence encodes CASSSLGEGKWVLGYNEQFF.

The chain employs TRBV18 and TRBJ1-3; 8 positions agree with TRBD1. The germline gives CDR1 KGHSH, CDR2 LQKENI. J gave up 2 bases and V 5 bases, and 8 bases lay outside the gene matches. The CDR3 sequence is 16 residues long. CDR3: CASSKILQGAGNTIYF. In DNA form, the CDR3 reads TGTGCCAGCTCAAAGATCTTACAGGGGGCTGGAAACACCATATATTTT.

The rearrangement joins TRBV15 to TRBJ2-7, with 7 nucleotides matching TRBD2. The CDR3 contains 14 residues. The germline V gene has CDR1 LNHNV and CDR2 YYDKDF (reference sequence). J lost 2 bases, V lost 3 bases, and 4 bases had no gene match. CDR3 residues: CATSRASGPYEQYF. CDR3 sequence (DNA): TGTGCCACCAGCAGGGCTAGCGGTCCCTACGAGCAGTACTTC.

This chain joins TRBV4-3 and TRBJ2-5; TRBD1 agrees at 7 bases. The CDR3 sequence is 14 residues long. Trimming removed 3 bases from V and 4 bases from J; junction bases left unmatched: 5. Germline loops: CDR1 LGHNA, CDR2 YSLEER. CDR3 coding DNA: TGCGCCAGCAGCCAGACGGCAGGGGGAGAGACCCAGTACTTC. Translated: CASSQTAGGETQYF.

The chain couples TRBV5-8 to TRBJ2-5; the D is unclear. CDR3 length equals 13 residues. The ends were cut back, 4 bases at V and 3 bases at J, with 10 bases in the middle. Germline CDR1 and CDR2: SGHTS and YDEGEE. CDR3 protein: CASSHRGKETQYF. CDR3 DNA sequence: TGTGCCAGCAGCCATCGTGGCAAAGAGACCCAGTACTTC. Complete variable domain (other parts from reference TRBV5-8 and TRBJ2-5): EAGVTQSPTHLIKTRGQQATLRCSPISGHTSVYWYQQALGLGLQFLLWYDEGEERNRGNFPPRFSGRQFPNYSSELNVNALELEDSALYLCASSHRGKETQYFGPGTRLLVL.

This chain joins TRBV28 and TRBJ1-4; D might be TRBD1 (5 bases). The germline V gene encodes CDR1 MDHEN and CDR2 SYDVKM. The length of the CDR3 is 15 residues. The V end lost 5 bases, the J end lost 7 bases, and 17 bases lay between the germline ends. Here the CDR3 reads CASSPTTAGFEKLFF. For the CDR3, the DNA is TGTGCCAGCAGTCCGACGACAGCCGGGTTTGAAAAACTGTTTTTT.

The chain couples TRBV25-1 to TRBJ1-2, with 9 bases lining up with TRBD1. Germline assignment: CDR1 MGHDK and CDR2 SYGVNS. The CDR3 runs to 15 residues. The ends lost 2 bases at V and 2 bases at J; junction bases unmatched: 3. The CDR3 DNA follows: TGTGCCAGCAGTGAACCCGGGACAGGGAACTATGGCTACACCTTC. Translation: CASSEPGTGNYGYTF.

The rearrangement joins TRBV6-5 to TRBJ1-5; 10 nucleotides align to TRBD1. The CDR3 length is 15 residues. The germline gives CDR1 MNHEY, CDR2 SVGAGI. V was clipped by 4 bases and J by 4 bases; unmatched bases: 4. As DNA, the CDR3 is TGTGCCAGCAGTTTGGACAGGGGGTGGAATCAGCCCCAGCATTTT. Protein product: CASSLDRGWNQPQHF.

The chain carries TRBV5-1 and TRBJ2-7; D not resolved. Germline CDR1 is SGHRS and CDR2 is YFSETQ. The CDR3 runs 13 residues. The germline V and J ends were trimmed by 1 base and 0 bases, with 5 bases remaining between them. CDR3 sequence (DNA): TGCGCCAGCAGCTTGCCTAACTCCTACGAGCAGTACTTC. Encoded protein: CASSLPNSYEQYF.

The chain carries TRBV2 and TRBJ1-6; 7 bases are a match to TRBD1. This CDR3 region has 14 residues. Losses at the gene ends were 4 bases for V and 7 bases for J; bases not matched to a gene: 4. Per the germline V gene, CDR1 is SNHLY and CDR2 is FYNNEI. DNA of the CDR3: TGTGCCAGCAGTGCCGGGACAGAAAATTCACCCCTCCACTTT. Encoded protein: CASSAGTENSPLHF.

The chain uses TRBV14 and TRBJ1-3; weak D call: TRBD1 (5 bases). Trimming stripped 1 base from V and 3 bases from J, with 10 bases between. The CDR3 covers 15 residues. Germline loops: CDR1 SGHDN, CDR2 FVKESK. CDR3: CASSQGPGYGNTIYF. DNA for the CDR3: TGTGCCAGCAGCCAAGGGCCAGGGTATGGAAACACCATATATTTT.

This chain joins TRBV10-3 and TRBJ2-7, with TRBD2 matching over 10 bases. V shed 8 bases, J shed 5 bases, and the junction held 0 bases outside the gene matches. The CDR3 is made up of 11 amino acids. Germline values: CDR1 ENHRY, CDR2 SYGVKD. CDR3 amino acids: CAIGTSDEQYF. For the CDR3, the DNA is TGTGCCATCGGGACTAGCGACGAGCAGTACTTC.

This clone has a handful of counts. V usage is TRBV6-6 and J usage is TRBJ1-1; no reliable D call. Germline V lookup: CDR1 MNHNY, CDR2 SVGAGI (reference sequence). This CDR3 has 13 residues. V was cut by 8 bases and J by 1 base, with 11 bases left in between. The chain's CDR3 is CASGGFKNTEAFF. CDR3 DNA: TGTGCCAGCGGCGGTTTTAAGAACACTGAAGCTTTCTTT.

This chain joins TRBV19 and TRBJ1-2, with no clear D. V was pared by 0 bases and J by 7 bases, with 9 bases between. The CDR3 length is 13 residues. From germline, CDR1 is LNHDA and CDR2 SQIVND (reference sequence). CDR3 protein: CASSIEAGGGYTF. The CDR3 DNA reads as TGTGCCAGTAGTATAGAGGCAGGTGGTGGCTACACCTTC.

V gene TRBV7-9 combines with J gene TRBJ2-1; TRBD2 matches 7 bases. The CDR3 runs 13 residues. CDR1 is SEHNR, CDR2 FQNEAQ, per germline (reference sequence). The junction had 9 bases not matched to a gene; V was cut back by 11 bases and J by 5 bases. The CDR3: CAVSGLADNEQFF. CDR3 nucleotides: TGTGCCGTCAGCGGGCTAGCGGACAATGAGCAGTTCTTC.

The chain combines TRBV4-3 with TRBJ1-1; possibly TRBD1 for D (5 bases). The V end was cut by 0 bases, the J end by 5 bases, with 10 bases between. This CDR3 is built from 14 residues. Germline V gene data show CDR1 as LGHNA and CDR2 as YSLEER. For the CDR3, the DNA is TGCGCCAGCAGCCAAGACCCAGGGTATACTGAAGCTTTCTTT. Residues: CASSQDPGYTEAFF.

In nucleotides, the CDR3 is TGTGCCAGCAGTGAATGGGGGACAGGGATTGCTCAGCCCCAGCATTTT. This sequence encodes CASSEWGTGIAQPQHF. J is TRBJ1-5 and V is TRBV2; 9 bases are a match to TRBD1. The CDR3 covers 16 residues. Germline V gene data show CDR1 as SNHLY and CDR2 as FYNNEI. V trimming: 2 bases; J trimming: 6 bases; junction bases outside the gene matches: 8.

The V and J genes are TRBV5-1 and TRBJ1-1, with a possible D match to TRBD1 (6 bases). V dropped 4 bases and J dropped 8 bases, with 24 bases sitting between them. Germline CDR1 reads SGHRS; CDR2 reads YFSETQ. The CDR3 spans 16 residues. The CDR3 DNA follows: TGCGCCAGCAGCCTGGACGGGGGGCGGAATATTAGGGAAGCTTTCTTT. Its protein product is CASSLDGGRNIREAFF.

The chain uses TRBV29-1 and TRBJ2-3; 7 positions agree with TRBD1. The CDR3 sequence is 14 residues long. The germline CDR1 and CDR2 sequences are SQVTM and ANQGSEA. Losses at the gene ends were 3 bases for V and 4 bases for J; bases not matched to a gene: 7. CDR3 coding DNA: TGCAGCGTTGACCCAGGGGGAACGGCAGATACGCAGTATTTT. Translating it yields CSVDPGGTADTQYF.

The V gene is TRBV3-1 (or the pseudogene TRBV3-2), the J gene TRBJ1-2; D perhaps matches TRBD1 (6 bases). The CDR3 loop spans 14 amino acids. Between the trimmed V and J ends, which lost 4 bases and 0 bases, there was a span of 9 bases. Germline V lookup: CDR1 LGHDT, CDR2 YNNKEL (reference sequence). The CDR3 nucleotides are TGTGCCAGCAGCCGGACAGCTTCTAACTATGGCTACACCTTC. As protein: CASSRTASNYGYTF.